This TCR beta chain was documented in a study of CD8 T cells in Susac syndrome. With random hexamers, reverse transcription was performed on 0.5 to 1 ug of RNA. The amplification used immunoSEQ multiplex PCR on TCR beta CDR3; it spanned 54 Vbeta and 13 Jbeta. TCRdb called the immunoSEQ multiplex PCR reads again in MiXCR, with one record for every CDR3 protein. The repertoire holds 300,000 or so distinct CDR3 sequences, with about 91% as singletons. CDR3 length: 16 amino acids. V was shortened by 0 bases and J by 5 bases, with 16 bases between the two germline ends. CD8+ and CD4+ T cells taken from blood had their TCR beta sequenced.

Sample: CD4+ T cells from PBMCs. The sequence derives from a human donor with multiple sclerosis. The chain links TRBV12-3 or TRBV12-4 to TRBJ1-1; D not resolved. DNA for the CDR3: TGTGCCAGCAGTTTAGCGAGTGGCCGACTCGGTACTGAAGCTTTCTTT. Protein product: CASSLASGRLGTEAFF.